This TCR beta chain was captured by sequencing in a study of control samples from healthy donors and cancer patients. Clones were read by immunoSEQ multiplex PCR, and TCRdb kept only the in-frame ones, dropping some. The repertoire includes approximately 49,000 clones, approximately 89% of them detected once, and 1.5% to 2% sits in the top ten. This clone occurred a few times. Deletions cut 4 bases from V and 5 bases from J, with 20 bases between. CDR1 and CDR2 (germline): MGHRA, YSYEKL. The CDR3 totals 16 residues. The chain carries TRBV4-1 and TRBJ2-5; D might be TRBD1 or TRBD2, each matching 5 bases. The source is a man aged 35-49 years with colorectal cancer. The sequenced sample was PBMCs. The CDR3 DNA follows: TGCGCCAGCAGCCGCTCTAAGGGACCTAAATCGGAGACCCAGTACTTC. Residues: CASSRSKGPKSETQYF.